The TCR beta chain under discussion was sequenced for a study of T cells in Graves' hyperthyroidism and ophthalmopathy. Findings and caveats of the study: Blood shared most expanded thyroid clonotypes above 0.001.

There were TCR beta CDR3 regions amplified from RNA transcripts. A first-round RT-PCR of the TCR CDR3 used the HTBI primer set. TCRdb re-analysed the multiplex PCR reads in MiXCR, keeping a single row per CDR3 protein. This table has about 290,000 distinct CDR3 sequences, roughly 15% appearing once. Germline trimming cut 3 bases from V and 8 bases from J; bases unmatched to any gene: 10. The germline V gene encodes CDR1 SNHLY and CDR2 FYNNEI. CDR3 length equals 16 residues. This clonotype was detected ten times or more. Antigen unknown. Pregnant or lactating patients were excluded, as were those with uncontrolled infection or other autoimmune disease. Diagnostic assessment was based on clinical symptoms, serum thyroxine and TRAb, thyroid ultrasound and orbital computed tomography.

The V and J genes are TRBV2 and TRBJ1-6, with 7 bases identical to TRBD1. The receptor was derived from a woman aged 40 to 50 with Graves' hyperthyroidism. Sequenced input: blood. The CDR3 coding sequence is TGTGCCAGCAGTGAGCTGGACAGGTATTTTGATTCACCCCTCCACTTT. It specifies CASSELDRYFDSPLHF.